This TCR beta chain was found in a study of technical replicates of blood from a few donors. TCRdb's table, derived via immunoSEQ multiplex PCR, lists solely in-frame clones and lacks some. Here the sample spans 85,000 to 100,000 clones, 85% to 95% being singletons. Trimming took 1 base from V and 4 from J; bases not matched to a gene: 1. Per germline, CDR1 MNHEY and CDR2 SVGAGI. The CDR3 runs 15 residues. Input material: T cells isolated from PBMCs. The chain links TRBV6-5 to TRBJ1-4, with TRBD1 identical over 9 bases. This clonotype was sampled from a human donor in good health. CDR3 sequence: CASSYLDRGNEKLFF. In DNA form, the CDR3 reads TGTGCCAGCAGTTACTTGGACAGGGGTAATGAAAAACTGTTTTTT.